This TCR beta chain was recovered during a study of blood T cells in healthy people across ages. The study, taken as a whole, reports: As naive T cell percentage varied, TCR beta diversity correlated strongly with it.

The CDR3 totals 14 residues. CDR1 MNHNY and CDR2 SVGAGI come from the germline V gene (reference sequence). With 6 bases clipped from V and 8 bases from J, the junction kept 9 bases outside the gene matches. Primers used in a second PCR of roughly 6 to 11 cycles were a sample-barcoded 5' primer and a J-beta primer mix. TCRdb recomputed calls from the 5' RACE reads with MiXCR, one row per CDR3 protein. The table lists 1.5 million to 2 million distinct CDR3 sequences, roughly 27% of them singletons. As concerns this clonotype: Its matching antigen is unknown.

The chain employs TRBV6-6 and TRBJ1-4, with 7 bases lining up with TRBD1. The receptor was isolated from a woman in her thirties in good health. Sequencing was done on a sample of blood. The CDR3 sequence: CASSAGTESEKLFF. CDR3 DNA: TGTGCCAGCAGCGCCGGGACAGAGTCCGAAAAACTGTTTTTT.